These T cell receptor beta chains were read from a single sample in a study of blood T cell repertoires in COVID-19. Sequencing was performed with immunoSEQ multiplex PCR; in TCRdb, only in-frame clones are kept and a portion is missing. The sample records around 380,000 clones, roughly 80% being singletons. The sequencing input was peripheral blood. Receptor source: a human donor with acute or convalescent COVID-19. The donor label of this sample is uncertain. Each CDR3 is given with its conserved first and last residue.

V gene	J gene	CDR3 protein
TRBV9	TRBJ2-3	CASSQQGTDTQYF
TRBV6-6	TRBJ1-2	CASRQGGYTF
TRBV6-2/TRBV6-3	TRBJ2-7	CASSYLAGGIYEQYF
TRBV28	TRBJ1-1	CASTGNDRPEAFF
TRBV2	TRBJ1-6	CASSRTGPPSYNSPLHF
TRBV5-1	TRBJ2-3	CASSLVSGGADTQYF
TRBV3-1/TRBV3-2	TRBJ1-6	CASSQYRGLNSPLHF
TRBV7-8	TRBJ1-4	CASSPQDRGTEKLFF
TRBV5-6	TRBJ1-5	CASSLQGAGQPQHF
TRBV3-1/TRBV3-2	TRBJ2-7	CASSQTLWRQGSYEQYF
TRBV5-1	TRBJ1-2	CASSPAGVGYGYTF
TRBV6-5	TRBJ1-5	CASRQQGWGQPQHF
TRBV6-5	TRBJ1-5	CASTKEKMGNQPQHF
TRBV2	TRBJ2-5	CASSRDRGVETQYF
TRBV29-1	TRBJ2-1	CSGGGTGLYNEQFF